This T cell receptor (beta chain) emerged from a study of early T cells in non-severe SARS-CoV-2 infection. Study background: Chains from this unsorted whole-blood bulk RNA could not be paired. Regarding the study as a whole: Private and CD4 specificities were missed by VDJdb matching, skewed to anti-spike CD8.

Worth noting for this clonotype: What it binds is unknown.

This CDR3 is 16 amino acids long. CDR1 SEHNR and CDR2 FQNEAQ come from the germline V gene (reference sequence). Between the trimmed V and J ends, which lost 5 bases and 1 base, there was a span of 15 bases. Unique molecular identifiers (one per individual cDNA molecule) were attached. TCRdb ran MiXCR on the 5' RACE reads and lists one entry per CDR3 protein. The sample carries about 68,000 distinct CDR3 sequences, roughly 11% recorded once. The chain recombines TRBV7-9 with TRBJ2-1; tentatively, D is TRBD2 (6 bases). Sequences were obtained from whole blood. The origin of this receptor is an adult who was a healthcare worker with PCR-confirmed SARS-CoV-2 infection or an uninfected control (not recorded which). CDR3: CASSRRGGVSYNEQFF. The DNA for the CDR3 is TGTGCCAGCAGCCGACGGGGAGGAGTTTCCTACAATGAGCAGTTCTTC. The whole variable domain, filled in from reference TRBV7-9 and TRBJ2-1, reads DTGVSQNPRHKITKRGQNVTFRCDPISEHNRLYWYRQTLGQGPEFLTYFQNEAQLEKSRLLSDRFSAERPKGSFSTLEIQRTEQGDSAMYLCASSRRGGVSYNEQFFGPGTRLTVL.